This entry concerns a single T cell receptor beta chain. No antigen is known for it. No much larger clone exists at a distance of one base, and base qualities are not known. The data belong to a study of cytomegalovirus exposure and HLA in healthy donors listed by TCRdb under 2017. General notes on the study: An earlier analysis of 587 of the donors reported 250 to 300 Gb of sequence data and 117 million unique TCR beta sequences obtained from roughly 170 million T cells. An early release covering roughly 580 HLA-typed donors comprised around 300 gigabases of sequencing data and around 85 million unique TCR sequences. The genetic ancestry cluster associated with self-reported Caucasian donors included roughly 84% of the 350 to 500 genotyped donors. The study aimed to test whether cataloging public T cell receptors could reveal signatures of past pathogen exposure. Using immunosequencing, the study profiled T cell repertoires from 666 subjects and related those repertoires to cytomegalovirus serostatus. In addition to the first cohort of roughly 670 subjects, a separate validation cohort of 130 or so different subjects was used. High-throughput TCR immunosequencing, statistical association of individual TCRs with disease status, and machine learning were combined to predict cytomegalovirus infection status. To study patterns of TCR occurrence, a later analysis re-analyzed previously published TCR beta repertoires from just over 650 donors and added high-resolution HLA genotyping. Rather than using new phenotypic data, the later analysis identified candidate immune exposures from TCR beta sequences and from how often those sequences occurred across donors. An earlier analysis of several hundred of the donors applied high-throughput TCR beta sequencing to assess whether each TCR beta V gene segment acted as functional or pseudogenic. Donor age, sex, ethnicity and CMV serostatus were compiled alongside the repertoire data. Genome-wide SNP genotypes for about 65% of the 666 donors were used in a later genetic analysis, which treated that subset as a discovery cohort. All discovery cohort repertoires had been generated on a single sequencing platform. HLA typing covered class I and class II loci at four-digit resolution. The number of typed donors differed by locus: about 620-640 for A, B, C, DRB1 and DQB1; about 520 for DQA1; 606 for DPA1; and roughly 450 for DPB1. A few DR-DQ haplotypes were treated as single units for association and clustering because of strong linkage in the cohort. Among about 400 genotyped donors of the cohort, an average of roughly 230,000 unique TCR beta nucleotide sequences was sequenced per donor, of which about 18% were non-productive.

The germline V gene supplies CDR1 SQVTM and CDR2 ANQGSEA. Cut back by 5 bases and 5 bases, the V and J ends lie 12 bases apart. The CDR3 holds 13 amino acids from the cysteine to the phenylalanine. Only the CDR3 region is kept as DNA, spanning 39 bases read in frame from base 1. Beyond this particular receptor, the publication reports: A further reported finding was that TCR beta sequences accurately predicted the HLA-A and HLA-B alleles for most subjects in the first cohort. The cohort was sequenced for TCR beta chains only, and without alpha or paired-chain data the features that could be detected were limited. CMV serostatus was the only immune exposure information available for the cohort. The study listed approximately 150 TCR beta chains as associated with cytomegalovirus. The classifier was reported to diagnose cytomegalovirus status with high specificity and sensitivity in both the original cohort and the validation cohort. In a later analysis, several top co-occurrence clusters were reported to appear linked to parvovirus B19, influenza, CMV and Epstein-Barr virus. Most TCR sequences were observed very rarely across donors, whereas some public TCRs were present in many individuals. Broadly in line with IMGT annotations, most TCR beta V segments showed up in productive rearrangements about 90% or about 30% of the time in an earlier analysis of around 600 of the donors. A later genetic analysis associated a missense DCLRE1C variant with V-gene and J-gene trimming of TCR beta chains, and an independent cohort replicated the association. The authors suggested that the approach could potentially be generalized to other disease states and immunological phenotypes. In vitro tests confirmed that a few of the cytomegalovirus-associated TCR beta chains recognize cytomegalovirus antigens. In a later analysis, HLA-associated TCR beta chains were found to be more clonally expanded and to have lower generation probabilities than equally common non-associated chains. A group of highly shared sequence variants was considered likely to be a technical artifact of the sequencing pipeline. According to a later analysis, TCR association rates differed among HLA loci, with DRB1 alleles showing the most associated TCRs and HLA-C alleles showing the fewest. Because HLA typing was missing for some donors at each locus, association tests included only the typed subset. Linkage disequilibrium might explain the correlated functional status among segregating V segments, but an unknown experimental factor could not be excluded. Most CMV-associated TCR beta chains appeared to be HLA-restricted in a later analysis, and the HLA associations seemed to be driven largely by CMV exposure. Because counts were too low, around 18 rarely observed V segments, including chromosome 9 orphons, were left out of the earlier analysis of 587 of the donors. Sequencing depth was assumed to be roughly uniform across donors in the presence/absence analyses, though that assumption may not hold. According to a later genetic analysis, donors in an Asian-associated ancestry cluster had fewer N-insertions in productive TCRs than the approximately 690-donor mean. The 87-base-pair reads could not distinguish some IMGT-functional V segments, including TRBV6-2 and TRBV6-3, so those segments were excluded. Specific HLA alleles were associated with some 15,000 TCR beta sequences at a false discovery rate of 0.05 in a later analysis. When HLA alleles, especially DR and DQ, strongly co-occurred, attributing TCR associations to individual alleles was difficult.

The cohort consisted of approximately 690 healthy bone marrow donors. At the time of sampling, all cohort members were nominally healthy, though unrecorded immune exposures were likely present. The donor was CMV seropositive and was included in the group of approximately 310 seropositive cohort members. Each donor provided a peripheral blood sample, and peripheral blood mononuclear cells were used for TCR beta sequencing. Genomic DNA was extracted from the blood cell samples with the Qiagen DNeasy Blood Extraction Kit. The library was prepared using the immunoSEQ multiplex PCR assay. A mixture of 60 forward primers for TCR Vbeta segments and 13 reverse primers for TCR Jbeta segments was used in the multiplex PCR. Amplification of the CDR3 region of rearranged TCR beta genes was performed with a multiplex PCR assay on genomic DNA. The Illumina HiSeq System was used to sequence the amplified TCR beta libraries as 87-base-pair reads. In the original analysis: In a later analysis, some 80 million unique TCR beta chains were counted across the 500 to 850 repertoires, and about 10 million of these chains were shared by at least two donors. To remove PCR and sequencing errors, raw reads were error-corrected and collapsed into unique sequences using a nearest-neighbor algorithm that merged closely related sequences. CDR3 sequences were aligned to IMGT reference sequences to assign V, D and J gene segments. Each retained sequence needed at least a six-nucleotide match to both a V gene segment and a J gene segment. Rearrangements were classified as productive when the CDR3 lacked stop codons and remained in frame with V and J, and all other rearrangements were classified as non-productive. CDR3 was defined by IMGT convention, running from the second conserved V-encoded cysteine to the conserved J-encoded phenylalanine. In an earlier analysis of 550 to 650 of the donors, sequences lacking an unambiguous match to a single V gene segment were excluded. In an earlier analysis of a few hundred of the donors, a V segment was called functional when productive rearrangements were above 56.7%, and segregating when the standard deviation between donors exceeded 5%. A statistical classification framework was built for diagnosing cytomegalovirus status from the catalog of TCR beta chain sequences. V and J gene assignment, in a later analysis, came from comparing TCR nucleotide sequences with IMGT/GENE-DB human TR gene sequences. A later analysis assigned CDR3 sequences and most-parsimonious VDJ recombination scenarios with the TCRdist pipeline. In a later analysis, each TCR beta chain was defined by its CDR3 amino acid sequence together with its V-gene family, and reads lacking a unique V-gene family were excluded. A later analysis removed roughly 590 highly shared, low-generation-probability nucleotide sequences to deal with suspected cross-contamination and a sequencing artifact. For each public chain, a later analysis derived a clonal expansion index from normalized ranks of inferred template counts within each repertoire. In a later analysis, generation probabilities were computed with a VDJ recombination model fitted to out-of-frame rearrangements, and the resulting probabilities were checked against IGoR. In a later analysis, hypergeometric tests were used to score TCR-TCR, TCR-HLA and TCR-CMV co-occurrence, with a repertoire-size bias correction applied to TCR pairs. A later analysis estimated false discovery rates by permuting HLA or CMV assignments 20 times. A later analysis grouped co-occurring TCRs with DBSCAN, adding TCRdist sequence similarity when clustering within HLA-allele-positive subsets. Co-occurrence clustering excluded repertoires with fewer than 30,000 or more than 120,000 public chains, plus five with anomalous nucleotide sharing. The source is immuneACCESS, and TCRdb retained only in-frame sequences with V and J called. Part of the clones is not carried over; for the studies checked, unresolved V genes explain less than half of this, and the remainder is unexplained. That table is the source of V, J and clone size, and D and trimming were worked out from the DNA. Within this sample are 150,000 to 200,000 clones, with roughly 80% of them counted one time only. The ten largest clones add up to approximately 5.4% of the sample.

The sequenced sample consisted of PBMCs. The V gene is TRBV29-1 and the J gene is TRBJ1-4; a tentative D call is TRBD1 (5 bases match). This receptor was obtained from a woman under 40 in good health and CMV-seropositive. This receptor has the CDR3 CSVLPGLNEKLFF. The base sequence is TGCAGCGTTCTTCCAGGGCTAAATGAAAAACTGTTTTTT.